The rows below give T cell receptor beta chains drawn from one sample of a study of OX40 agonist ivuxolimab in advanced cancers. Some clones are missing from TCRdb's copy, which holds only in-frame ones; the method was immunoSEQ multiplex PCR. The sample lists roughly 73,000 clones; more than 80% were seen once. This specimen was CD4+ or CD8+ T cells sorted from blood, taken in a trial of the OX40 agonist ivuxolimab. The receptors come from an adult with an advanced solid tumor such as melanoma, head and neck, liver or kidney cancer. Both conserved end residues are part of each CDR3. Fields, in order: D gene, clone size, V gene, J gene, CDR3 DNA, CDR3 protein. A D gene is named only where the DNA matches it firmly. Clone size is shown for a subset of rows, as once, few, many or a class of expanded clone.

>-|-|TRBV19|TRBJ1-5
TGTGCCAGTAGTATGCCCTGGGATTTAACTCAGCCCCAGCATTTT
CASSMPWDLTQPQHF
>TRBD1|once|TRBV29-1|TRBJ2-5
TGCAGCGTTGAATATGGGACAGGCGAGACCCAGTACTTC
CSVEYGTGETQYF
>-|-|TRBV5-6|TRBJ1-3
TGTGCCAGCAGCTTGGTTGGAAACACCATATATTTT
CASSLVGNTIYF
>-|few|TRBV9|TRBJ1-2
TGTGCCAGCAGCGCCTCCGGGATTAGCTCCTATGGCTACACCTTC
CASSASGISSYGYTF
>TRBD2|-|TRBV5-1|TRBJ2-7
TGCGCCAGCAGCTTGGCCGACCCGGGACTAGCCTACGAGCAGTACTTC
CASSLADPGLAYEQYF
>TRBD1|-|TRBV5-6|TRBJ2-2
TGTGCCAGCAGCTCTTGGTTGCAGGGGGAAGAAACCGGGGAGCTGTTTTTT
CASSSWLQGEETGELFF
>-|-|TRBV28|TRBJ1-1
TGTGCCAGCAACCCGGGACACCAAGTTGAAGCTTTCTTT
CASNPGHQVEAFF
>TRBD1|-|TRBV18|TRBJ1-2
TGTGCCAGCTCTGGGGGACAGAACTATGGCTACACCTTC
CASSGGQNYGYTF
>TRBD1|few|TRBV11-2|TRBJ1-2
TGTGCCAGCAGCGACCTCAGGGGGCGCCGGGGGAGAGGCTACACCTTC
CASSDLRGRRGRGYTF
>TRBD2|-|TRBV19|TRBJ2-1
TGTGCCAGTAGCCAAGGGACTAGCGGGGGCGAGCAGTTCTTC
CASSQGTSGGEQFF
>-|-|TRBV7-9|TRBJ2-3
TGTGCCAGCAGCTTGAGAACAGGGACTGGGGGCACAGATACGCAGTATTTT
CASSLRTGTGGTDTQYF